This record concerns one T cell receptor beta chain sequence. The sample originates from a study of T-cell reconstitution after alpha-beta-depleted transplantation in children. As it was prepared, the TCRbeta library received unique molecular identifiers. One entry per CDR3 protein results from TCRdb running MiXCR on the PCR reads. The sample has some 400,000 distinct CDR3 sequences; 20% are singletons. V was pared by 2 bases and J by 7 bases, with 6 bases between. The CDR3 is 11 residues long. Germline V lookup: CDR1 GTSNPN, CDR2 SVGIG (reference sequence). The sample here was PBMCs from the stem cell graft donor, taken from the stem cell graft. This receptor was obtained from a human donor who donated a stem cell graft to a child with acute myeloid leukemia. The J gene is TRBJ2-1, the V gene TRBV30; no firm D call. The CDR3: CAWSTMNEQFF. In DNA form, the CDR3 reads TGTGCCTGGAGTACCATGAATGAGCAGTTCTTC.